This entry lists 18 T cell receptor beta chains sequenced from one sample in a study of T cell repertoires in cytomegalovirus infection (dated by TCRdb to about 2019). Sequencing relied on an Illumina HiSeq 1500. TCRdb reworked the public reads: Q25 trimming with fastp, MiXCR clone assembly, productive beta chains retained. Each entry merges the rows of one CDR3 protein and shows their most common DNA and genes. A total of about 680,000 distinct CDR3 sequences appear in this sample, approximately 24% of them only once. The ten largest account for less than 10% of the sample. The sample comprised CD8+ T cells from PBMCs. These receptors came from a human donor in good health (CMV status not recorded). Some clones in this sample may be carry-over from other donors' samples.

J is TRBJ1-2 and V is TRBV28, with D uncertain. CDR3 length: 15 residues. Per the germline V gene, CDR1 is MDHEN and CDR2 is SYDVKM. V dropped 4 bases and J dropped 2 bases, with 14 bases sitting between them. The CDR3 reads CASSSPRDGNYGYTF. CDR3 bases: TGTGCCAGCAGTTCCCCCAGAGACGGGAACTATGGCTACACCTTC.

The CDR3 nucleotides are TGTGCCAGCTCCGACCCGCCCAATGAGCAGTTCTTC. This translates into CASSDPPNEQFF. This chain connects TRBV27 to TRBJ2-1; D not resolved. Per germline, CDR1 MNHEY and CDR2 SMNVEV (reference sequence). Deletions cut 8 bases from V and 6 bases from J, with 11 bases between. The CDR3 has 12 residues.

Only a few counts were recorded for this clonotype. The chain employs TRBV27 and TRBJ1-2; D is undetermined. The CDR3 loop spans 14 amino acids. The germline gives CDR1 MNHEY, CDR2 SMNVEV (reference sequence). Trimming cost V 8 bases and J 4 bases, with 17 bases left between them. The CDR3 region has the DNA TGTGCCAGCTGCCGGGCCGGGCAGCTCTATGGCTACACCTTC. Translating it yields CASCRAGQLYGYTF.

This chain connects TRBV25-1 to TRBJ2-7, with D tentatively TRBD1 (6 bases). V lost 4 bases to trimming and J lost 3 bases, with 19 bases between them. This CDR3 comprises 16 residues. Germline-derived CDR1 and CDR2 are MGHDK and SYGVNS. The CDR3 bases are TGTGCCAGCAGTGCCAGCATACAGGGTTCCCACTACGAGCAGTACTTC. It is translated as CASSASIQGSHYEQYF.

In its sample, this clonotype was seen a few times. This chain joins TRBV23-1 and TRBJ2-5; TRBD2 agrees at 11 bases. TRBV23-1 belongs to the ORF category, with a function that is uncertain. V was pared by 0 bases and J by 1 base, with 1 base of the junction left unmatched. The CDR3 is 16 amino acids. CDR3: CASSQSGTSGQETQYF. Written as DNA, the CDR3 is TGCGCCAGCAGTCAATCAGGGACTAGCGGCCAAGAGACCCAGTACTTC.

The genes are TRBV29-1 and TRBJ2-5; 10 bases fit TRBD1. The CDR3 loop spans 17 amino acids. With V trimmed by 1 base and J by 0 bases, 8 bases remained unmatched. CDR1 is SQVTM and CDR2 is ANQGSEA in the germline V gene. CDR3 residues: CSVEVIGGQGYQETQYF. CDR3 in DNA: TGCAGCGTTGAAGTGATCGGGGGACAGGGGTACCAAGAGACCCAGTACTTC.

This chain uses TRBV28 with TRBJ2-1; 10 bases match TRBD2. Trimming removed 4 bases from V and 6 bases from J; junction bases left unmatched: 6. The germline gives CDR1 MDHEN, CDR2 SYDVKM. This CDR3 comprises 15 residues. The CDR3 region has the DNA TGTGCCAGCAGTTGGGGTCTAGCGGGGGTCAATGAGCAGTTCTTC. This sequence encodes CASSWGLAGVNEQFF.

V usage is TRBV11-3 and J usage is TRBJ2-2; D is uncertain. The V end was cut by 5 bases, the J end by 4 bases, with 17 bases between. The CDR3 runs to 16 residues. Germline CDR1 SGHNT, CDR2 YENEEA. DNA of the CDR3: TGTGCCAGCAGCCCCTTCGGAGAATCGGGCACCGGGGAGCTGTTTTTT. Translating it yields CASSPFGESGTGELFF. The full variable domain, with the rest looked up from reference TRBV11-3 and TRBJ2-2, is EAGVVQSPRYKIIEKKQPVAFWCNPISGHNTLYWYLQNLGQGPELLIRYENEEAVDDSQLPKDRFSAERLKGVDSTLKIQPAELGDSAVYLCASSPFGESGTGELFFGEGSRLTVL.

Concerning this clonotype: One base away lies a much larger clone, so this may be a sequencing read error. The V call is TRBV28, the J call TRBJ2-3, with TRBD2 identical over 13 bases. Trimming at V came to 2 bases and at J to 7 bases, leaving 6 bases not matched to a gene. The germline gives CDR1 MDHEN, CDR2 SYDVKM. This CDR3 has 16 amino acids. For the CDR3, the DNA is TGTGCCAGCAGTTTAGGGACTAGCGGGACACAGTATACGCAGTATTTT. Translated, it gives CASSLGTSGTQYTQYF. Supplemented by reference TRBV28 and TRBJ2-3, the full variable domain reads DVKVTQSSRYLVKRTGEKVFLECVQDMDHENMFWYRQDPGLGLRLIYFSYDVKMKEKGDIPEGYSVSREKKERFSLILESASTNQTSMYLCASSLGTSGTQYTQYFGPGTRLTVL.

This clonotype was observed a few times. The chain employs TRBV7-9 and TRBJ1-1; no firm D call. This CDR3 is 12 amino acids long. Trimming removed 5 bases from V and 5 bases from J, with 9 bases in between. CDR1 is SEHNR, CDR2 FQNEAQ, per germline (reference sequence). The CDR3 sequence is CASSPQSTEAFF. The CDR3 DNA reads as TGTGCCAGCAGCCCCCAAAGTACTGAAGCTTTCTTT.

On this clonotype: The junction departs from germline at one end; a sequencing error may be responsible. The chain recombines TRBV7-2 with TRBJ2-5, with D possibly being TRBD1 (5 bases). The CDR3 is made up of 16 amino acids. Germline V gene data show CDR1 as SGHTA and CDR2 as FQGNSA. CDR3 sequence reads: CVSSLDLQESQETQYF. The DNA of the CDR3 is TGTGTCAGCAGCTTAGATCTACAGGAGTCCCAAGAGACCCAGTACTTC. Complete variable domain (other parts from reference TRBV7-2 and TRBJ2-5): GAGVSQSPSNKVTEKGKDVELRCDPISGHTALYWYRQSLGQGLEFLIYFQGNSAPDKSGLPSDRFSAERTGGSVSTLTIQRTQQEDSAVYLCVSSLDLQESQETQYFGPGTRLLVL.

The chain couples TRBV14 to TRBJ2-5, with TRBD1 as a possible D gene (6 bases). The germline V gene encodes CDR1 SGHDN and CDR2 FVKESK. This CDR3 is 15 amino acids long. V lost 4 bases, J lost 4 bases, and 16 bases lay in between. The CDR3, as DNA: TGTGCCAGCAGCCTAGGACAGAGTGGACGAGAGACCCAGTACTTC. It codes for CASSLGQSGRETQYF. The complete variable domain, with remaining parts taken from reference TRBV14 and TRBJ2-5, reads EAGVTQFPSHSVIEKGQTVTLRCDPISGHDNLYWYRRVMGKEIKFLLHFVKESKQDESGMPNNRFLAERTGGTYSTLKVQPAELEDSGVYFCASSLGQSGRETQYFGPGTRLLVL.

V and J are TRBV6-2 or TRBV6-3 and TRBJ2-7; D is possibly TRBD2 (6 bases). The germline gives CDR1 MNHEY, CDR2 SVGEGT. V was trimmed by 0 bases and J by 3 bases, leaving 15 bases between them. The CDR3 has 16 amino acids. CDR3 sequence: CASSYSRRDGGYEQYV. DNA of the CDR3: TGTGCCAGCAGTTACTCGAGGCGGGACGGGGGCTACGAGCAGTACGTC.

This clonotype occurred a few times. V usage is TRBV27 and J usage is TRBJ2-1; D is uncertain. The germline gives CDR1 MNHEY, CDR2 SMNVEV (reference sequence). The ends were cut back, 7 bases at V and 1 base at J, with 17 bases in the middle. The CDR3 length is 16 residues. CDR3 sequence reads: CASILVGPESYNEQFF. CDR3 DNA sequence: TGTGCCAGCATCCTGGTGGGTCCGGAGTCCTACAATGAGCAGTTCTTC.

This clonotype was seen many times. The chain carries TRBV6-2 or TRBV6-3 and TRBJ2-1; D ambiguous. Trimming took off 7 bases at V and 0 bases at J, with 7 bases between the two ends. CDR3 length: 13 residues. Germline V CDR1 and CDR2: MNHEY, SVGEGT. CDR3 DNA: TGTGCCAGCATCGGATACTCCTACAATGAGCAGTTCTTC. Protein: CASIGYSYNEQFF.

This clonotype was recorded many times. This chain connects TRBV7-8 to TRBJ2-2; 7 positions match TRBD2. This CDR3 contains 15 residues. V gave up 1 base and J gave up 7 bases; unmatched junction bases: 6. Germline lookup yields CDR1 SGHVS and CDR2 FQNEAQ. CDR3 nucleotide sequence: TGTGCCAGCAGCTTAGAGCGGGGAGCAATCGGGGAGCTGTTTTTT. This gives the protein CASSLERGAIGELFF.

The rearrangement links TRBV7-9 to TRBJ1-4; 9 bases align to TRBD1. CDR1 SEHNR and CDR2 FQNEAQ come from the germline V gene (reference sequence). V was pared by 4 bases and J by 8 bases, with 5 bases of the junction left unmatched. The CDR3 is 14 residues long. In DNA, the CDR3 is TGTGCCAGCAGCTCCGGGACAGGGAAAGAAAAACTGTTTTTT. It codes for CASSSGTGKEKLFF.

Notes on this clonotype: Being one base from a much bigger clone, this may be a read error. In DNA form, the CDR3 reads TGTGCCAGCACCACTGCCGGGACAGGGAACACTGAAGCTTTCTTT. Protein sequence: CASTTAGTGNTEAFF. The chain combines TRBV7-6 with TRBJ1-1; TRBD1 aligns across 8 bases. The ends lost 7 bases at V and 1 base at J; junction bases unmatched: 8. There are 15 residues in the CDR3. Germline CDR1 SGHVS, CDR2 FNYEAQ.